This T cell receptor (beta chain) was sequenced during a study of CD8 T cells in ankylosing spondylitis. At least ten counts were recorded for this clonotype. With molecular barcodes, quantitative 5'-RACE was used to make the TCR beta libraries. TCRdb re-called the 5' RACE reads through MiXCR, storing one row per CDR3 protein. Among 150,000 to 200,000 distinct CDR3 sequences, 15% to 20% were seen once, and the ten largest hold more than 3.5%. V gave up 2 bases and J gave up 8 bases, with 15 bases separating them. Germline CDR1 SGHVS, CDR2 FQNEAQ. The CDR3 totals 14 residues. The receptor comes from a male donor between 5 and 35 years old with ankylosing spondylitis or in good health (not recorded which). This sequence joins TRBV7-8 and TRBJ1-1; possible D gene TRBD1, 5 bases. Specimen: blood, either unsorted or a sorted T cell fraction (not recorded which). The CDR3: CASSLSGRENEAFF. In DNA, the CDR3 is TGTGCCAGCAGCTTATCGGGGCGAGAAAACGAAGCTTTCTTT.